Described below is a single T cell receptor (beta chain) sequence and its context. Libraries were prepared by immunoSEQ multiplex PCR; TCRdb keeps only in-frame clonotypes and omits some of them. The sample has roughly 170,000 clones; about 86% are singletons. This study enrolled people aged roughly 18 to 89 from roughly 22 US geographic areas. These data belong to a study of blood T cell repertoires in COVID-19. Trimming left V 7 bases short and J 3 bases short, with 10 bases between. CDR1 is MDHEN, CDR2 SYDVKM, per germline. The CDR3 has 14 amino acids. Sequenced: PBMCs or T cells enriched from blood (not recorded which). The receptor's source is a woman aged 45-65 years in a cohort exposed to, infected with or recovered from COVID-19 (not recorded which). V gene TRBV28 combines with J gene TRBJ1-6, with D possibly matching TRBD1 (6 bases). In DNA form, the CDR3 reads TGTGCCAGCACCAACAGGGTCTATAATTCACCCCTCCACTTT. Translation: CASTNRVYNSPLHF.